This paragraph covers one T cell receptor (beta chain) sequence. Its antigen is not known. The CDR3 contains 16 residues. CDR1 LNHDA and CDR2 SQIVND come from the germline V gene (reference sequence). V lost 4 bases and J 2 bases, leaving 18 bases between the germline ends. Repertoires were generated with immunoSEQ multiplex PCR, while TCRdb's copy carries only in-frame clones and drops some. The data show tens of thousands of clones, roughly 90% seen once. This specimen belongs to a study of OX40 agonist ivuxolimab in advanced cancers. Study in general: Given to patients was ivuxolimab, an agonistic anti-OX40 (CD134) antibody.

Study conclusions and caveats: Expanded clones tended on average to be more numerous among CD8+ T cells than CD4+.

V gene TRBV19 combines with J gene TRBJ2-7; a weak D match, TRBD2 (6 bases). The sequencing here drew on CD4+ or CD8+ T cells sorted from blood, taken in a trial of the OX40 agonist ivuxolimab. This receptor was taken from an adult with an advanced solid tumor such as melanoma, head and neck, liver or kidney cancer. CDR3 DNA sequence: TGTGCCAGTAGTACCTCAGGGCGGGGCGGTACCTACGAGCAGTACTTC. Translated: CASSTSGRGGTYEQYF.